This T cell receptor beta chain was recovered during a study of blood T cells in healthy people across ages. Study observations and caveats: CMV status of donors was unknown, possibly confounding expanded clonotype changes. The recorded TCR beta diversity per million T cells decreased in a roughly linear manner with age. Relative to aged donors, long-lived donors carried more naive CD4+ cells and displayed higher diversity.

This clonotype was recorded at least ten times. Its target is not known. Germline lookup yields CDR1 SGHTA and CDR2 FQGNSA. CDR3 length: 14 residues. Next came a second PCR, run for about 6 to 11 cycles, which used a sample-barcoded 5' primer along with a J-beta primer mix. There were at least 3 million CDR3-containing paired-end reads obtained from each sample. MiXCR, applied by TCRdb to the 5' RACE reads, yields one record per CDR3 protein. The data contain around 1.5 million distinct CDR3 sequences, roughly 30% of them seen just once; the ten biggest clones take up 11%. The receptor was isolated from a woman in her thirties in good health. This chain joins TRBV7-2 and TRBJ2-5; tentatively, D is TRBD1 (5 bases). The sequenced sample was blood. CDR3 amino acids: CASRVDNPWETQYF. The CDR3 region has the DNA TGTGCTAGCCGGGTGGACAACCCGTGGGAGACCCAGTACTTC.